The subject of this entry is one T cell receptor beta chain. Its cognate antigen is unknown. These data are taken from a study of cytomegalovirus exposure and HLA in healthy donors. Study information: Early on, a data release was issued that held 80 million or so unique TCRs from HLA-typed donors.

Study results and limitations: Most TCR sequences were seen very rarely across donors, but some public TCRs occurred in many. Several of the most significant clusters were apparently associated with common viral pathogens in a later analysis.

The PCR used 60 Vbeta and 13 Jbeta primers. Only in-frame clones appear in the TCRdb table, and some are missing; sequencing was by immunoSEQ multiplex PCR. The table records some 110,000 clones, roughly 80% of them present only once. The CDR3 is 12 residues long. Trimming removed 2 bases from V and 9 bases from J, with 14 bases in between. CDR1 and CDR2 from the germline V gene are GTSNPN and SVGIG (reference sequence). Sequences were obtained from PBMCs. The rearrangement joins TRBV30 to TRBJ2-7, with D possibly being TRBD1 (5 bases). The source of this sequence is a man in his fifties or sixties in good health and CMV-seronegative. For the CDR3, the DNA is TGTGCCTGGAGTCCCCCGGACACTTGGCAGTACTTC. This translates into CAWSPPDTWQYF.